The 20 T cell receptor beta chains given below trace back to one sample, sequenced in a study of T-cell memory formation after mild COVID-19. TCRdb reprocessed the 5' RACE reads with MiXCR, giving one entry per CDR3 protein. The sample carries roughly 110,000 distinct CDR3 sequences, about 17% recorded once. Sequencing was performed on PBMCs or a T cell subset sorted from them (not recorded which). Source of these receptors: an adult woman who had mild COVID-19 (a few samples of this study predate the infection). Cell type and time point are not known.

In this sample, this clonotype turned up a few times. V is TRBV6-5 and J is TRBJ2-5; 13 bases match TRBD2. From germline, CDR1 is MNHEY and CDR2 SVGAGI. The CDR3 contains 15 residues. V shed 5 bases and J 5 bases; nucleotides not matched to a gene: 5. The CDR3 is CASSEGLAGRETQYF. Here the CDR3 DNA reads TGTGCCAGCAGTGAGGGACTAGCGGGGCGGGAGACCCAGTACTTC.

The CDR3: CASSLADPDTQYF. The DNA of the CDR3 is TGTGCCAGCAGCTTAGCGGACCCCGATACGCAGTATTTT. V is TRBV7-9 and J is TRBJ2-3; D is unresolved. Germline V gene sequence: CDR1 SEHNR, CDR2 FQNEAQ (reference sequence). This CDR3 contains 13 residues. Trimming took off 0 bases at V and 6 bases at J, with 7 bases between the two ends.

Written as DNA, the CDR3 is TGTGCCAGCAGCCAAGAAAGAGGAGTTTACGAGCAGTACTTC. This gives the protein CASSQERGVYEQYF. This rearrangement joins TRBV3-1 to TRBJ2-7; no definite D call. The germline gives CDR1 LGHDT, CDR2 YNNKEL (reference sequence). CDR3 length equals 14 residues. Trimming cost V 0 bases and J 4 bases, with 10 bases left between them.

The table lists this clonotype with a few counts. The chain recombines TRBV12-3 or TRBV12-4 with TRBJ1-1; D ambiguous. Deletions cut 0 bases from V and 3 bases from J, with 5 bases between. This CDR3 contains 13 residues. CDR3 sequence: CASSLALDTEAFF. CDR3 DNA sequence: TGTGCCAGCAGTTTAGCGCTGGACACTGAAGCTTTCTTT.

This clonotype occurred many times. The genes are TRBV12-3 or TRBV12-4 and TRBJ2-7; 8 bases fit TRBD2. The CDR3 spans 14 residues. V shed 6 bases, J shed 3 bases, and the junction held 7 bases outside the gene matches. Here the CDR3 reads CASSPLGGDYEQYF. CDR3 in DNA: TGTGCCAGCAGCCCACTCGGGGGGGACTACGAGCAGTACTTC.

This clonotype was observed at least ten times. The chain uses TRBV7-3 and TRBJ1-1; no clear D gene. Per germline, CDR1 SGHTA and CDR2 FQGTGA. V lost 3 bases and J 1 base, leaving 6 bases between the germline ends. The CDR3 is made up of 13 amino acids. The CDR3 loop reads CASSFHGNTEAFF. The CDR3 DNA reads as TGTGCCAGCAGCTTCCATGGGAACACTGAAGCTTTCTTT.

The DNA of the CDR3 is TGTGCCACCAGTGATGCGGGTGAAGATGGCTACACCTTC. It codes for CATSDAGEDGYTF. The gene calls are TRBV24-1 and TRBJ1-2; D not resolved. Germline V gene lookup returns CDR1 KGHDR and CDR2 SFDVKD. V shed 3 bases and J shed 6 bases, with 10 bases lying between them. There are 13 residues in the CDR3.

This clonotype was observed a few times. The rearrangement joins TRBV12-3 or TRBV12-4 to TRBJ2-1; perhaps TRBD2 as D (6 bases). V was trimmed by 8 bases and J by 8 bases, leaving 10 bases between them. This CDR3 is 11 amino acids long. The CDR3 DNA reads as TGTGCCAGCCAGGAGGGGTATGAGCAGTTCTTC. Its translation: CASQEGYEQFF.

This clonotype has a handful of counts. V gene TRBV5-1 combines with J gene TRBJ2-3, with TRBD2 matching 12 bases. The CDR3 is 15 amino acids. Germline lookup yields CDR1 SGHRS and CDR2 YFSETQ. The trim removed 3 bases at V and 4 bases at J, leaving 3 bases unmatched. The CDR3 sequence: CASSSTSGSADTQYF. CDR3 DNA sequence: TGCGCCAGCAGCTCGACTAGCGGGAGCGCAGATACGCAGTATTTT.

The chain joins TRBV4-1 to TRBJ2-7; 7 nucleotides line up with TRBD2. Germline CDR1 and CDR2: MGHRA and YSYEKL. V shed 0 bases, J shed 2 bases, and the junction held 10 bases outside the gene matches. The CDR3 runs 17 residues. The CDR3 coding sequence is TGCGCCAGCAGCCAAGATCGGCCGGGAGGATATCCCTACGAGCAGTACTTC. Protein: CASSQDRPGGYPYEQYF.

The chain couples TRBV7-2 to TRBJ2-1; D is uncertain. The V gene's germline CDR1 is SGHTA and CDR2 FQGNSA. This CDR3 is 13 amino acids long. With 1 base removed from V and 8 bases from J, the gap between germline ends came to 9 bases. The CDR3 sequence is CASSLEARDEQFF. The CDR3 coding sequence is TGTGCCAGCAGCTTAGAGGCAAGAGATGAGCAGTTCTTC.

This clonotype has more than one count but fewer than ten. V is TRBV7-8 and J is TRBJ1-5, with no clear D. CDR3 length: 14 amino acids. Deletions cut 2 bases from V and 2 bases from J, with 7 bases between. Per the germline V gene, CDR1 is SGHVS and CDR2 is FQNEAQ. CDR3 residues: CASSLSPRNQPQHF. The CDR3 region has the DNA TGTGCCAGCAGCTTATCGCCCCGCAATCAGCCCCAGCATTTT.

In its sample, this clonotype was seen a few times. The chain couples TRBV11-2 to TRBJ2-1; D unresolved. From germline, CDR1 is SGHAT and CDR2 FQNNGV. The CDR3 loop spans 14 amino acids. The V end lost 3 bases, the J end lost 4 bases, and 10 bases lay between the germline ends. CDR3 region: CASSLAAPYNEQFF. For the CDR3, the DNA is TGTGCCAGCAGCTTGGCGGCTCCGTACAATGAGCAGTTCTTC.

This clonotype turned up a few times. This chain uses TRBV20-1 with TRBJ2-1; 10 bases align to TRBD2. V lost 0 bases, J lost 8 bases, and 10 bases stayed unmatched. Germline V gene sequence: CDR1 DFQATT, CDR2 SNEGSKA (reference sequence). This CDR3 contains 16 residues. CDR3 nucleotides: TGCAGTGCTAGAGATCGGCTAGCGGGAGTAGTTTATGAGCAGTTCTTC. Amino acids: CSARDRLAGVVYEQFF.

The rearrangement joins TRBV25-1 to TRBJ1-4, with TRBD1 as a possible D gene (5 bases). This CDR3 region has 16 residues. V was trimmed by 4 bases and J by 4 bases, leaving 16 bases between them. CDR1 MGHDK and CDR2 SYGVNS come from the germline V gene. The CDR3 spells CASSVETGGLNEKLFF. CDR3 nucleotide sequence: TGTGCCAGCAGTGTTGAAACGGGGGGACTTAATGAAAAACTGTTTTTT.

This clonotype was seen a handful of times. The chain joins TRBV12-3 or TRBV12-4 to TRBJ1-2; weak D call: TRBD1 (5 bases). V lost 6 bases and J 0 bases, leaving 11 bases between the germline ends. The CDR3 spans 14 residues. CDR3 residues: CASRGLGANYGYTF. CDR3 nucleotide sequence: TGTGCCAGCAGGGGGCTGGGGGCTAACTATGGCTACACCTTC.

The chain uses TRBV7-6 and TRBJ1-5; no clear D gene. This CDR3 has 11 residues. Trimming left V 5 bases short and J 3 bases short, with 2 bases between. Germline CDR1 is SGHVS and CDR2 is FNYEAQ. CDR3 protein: CASSVNQPQHF. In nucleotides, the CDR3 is TGTGCCAGCAGCGTCAATCAGCCCCAGCATTTT. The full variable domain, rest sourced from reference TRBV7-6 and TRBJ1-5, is GAGVSQSPRYKVTKRGQDVALRCDPISGHVSLYWYRQALGQGPEFLTYFNYEAQQDKSGLPNDRFSAERPEGSISTLTIQRTEQRDSAMYRCASSVNQPQHFGDGTRLSIL.

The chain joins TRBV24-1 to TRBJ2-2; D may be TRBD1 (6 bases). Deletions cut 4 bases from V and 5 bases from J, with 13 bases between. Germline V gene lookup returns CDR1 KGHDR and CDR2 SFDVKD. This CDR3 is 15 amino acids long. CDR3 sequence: CATSDLGHSTGELFF. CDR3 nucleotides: TGTGCCACCAGTGACCTGGGACATTCTACCGGGGAGCTGTTTTTT.

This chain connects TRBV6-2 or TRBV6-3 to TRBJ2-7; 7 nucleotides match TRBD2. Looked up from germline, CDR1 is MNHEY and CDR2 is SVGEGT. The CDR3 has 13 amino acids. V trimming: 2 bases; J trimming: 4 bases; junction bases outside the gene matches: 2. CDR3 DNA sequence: TGTGCCAGCAGTTACGCCGGGGGGTACGAGCAGTACTTC. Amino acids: CASSYAGGYEQYF.

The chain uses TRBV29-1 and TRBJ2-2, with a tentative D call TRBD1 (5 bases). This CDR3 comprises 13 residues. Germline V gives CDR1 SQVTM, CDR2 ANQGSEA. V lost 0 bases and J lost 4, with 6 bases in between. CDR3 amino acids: CSVEDRVTGELFF. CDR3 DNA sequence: TGCAGCGTTGAAGACAGGGTCACCGGGGAGCTGTTTTTT.